This TCR beta chain was sequenced in a study of blood T cell repertoires in COVID-19. In the study overall: Sites across the United States, Italy and Spain contributed samples from acute and convalescent COVID-19. The cDNA or gDNA used as material had been derived from T cells, B-cell-depleted T cells, or PBMCs.

Per the authors' pipeline: Amplification of reference gene primers was used by the study to estimate nucleated cell counts. Using immunoSEQ multiplex PCR, the repertoire was profiled, and TCRdb retains in-frame clones only, with some absent. The V and J calls and clone size were taken over from that table, and D and trimming were inferred from the DNA. This table has about 85,000 clones, around 89% appearing once. Germline lookup yields CDR1 LNHDA and CDR2 SQIVND (reference sequence). Trimming left V 5 bases short and J 8 bases short, with 10 bases between. The CDR3 has 12 amino acids. The sample consisted of peripheral blood. The receptor's source is a woman older than 75 with active or convalescent COVID-19. V gene TRBV19 combines with J gene TRBJ2-1; D not resolved. The CDR3 spells CASSPQRHEQFF. The CDR3 DNA sequence: TGTGCCAGTAGTCCCCAGCGTCATGAGCAGTTCTTC.